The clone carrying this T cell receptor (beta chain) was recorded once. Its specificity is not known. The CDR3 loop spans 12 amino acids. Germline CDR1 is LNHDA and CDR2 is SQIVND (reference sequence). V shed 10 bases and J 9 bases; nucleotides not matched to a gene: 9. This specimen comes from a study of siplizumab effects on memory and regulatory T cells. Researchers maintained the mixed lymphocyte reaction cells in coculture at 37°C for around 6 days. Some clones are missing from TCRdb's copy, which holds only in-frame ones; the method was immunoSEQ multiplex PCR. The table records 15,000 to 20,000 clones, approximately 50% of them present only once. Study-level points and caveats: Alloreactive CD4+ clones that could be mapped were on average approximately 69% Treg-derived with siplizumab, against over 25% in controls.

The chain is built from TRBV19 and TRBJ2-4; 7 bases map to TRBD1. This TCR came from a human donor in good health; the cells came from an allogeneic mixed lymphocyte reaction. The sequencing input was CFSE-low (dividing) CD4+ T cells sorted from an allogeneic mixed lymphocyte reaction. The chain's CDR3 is CATKTGLGIQYF. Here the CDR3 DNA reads TGTGCCACCAAGACAGGGCTAGGCATTCAGTACTTC.